One sample yielded the 30 T cell receptor beta chains listed below, sequenced in a study of CD8 T cells in Susac syndrome. RNA, at about 0.45 to 1 ug, was reverse transcribed with random hexamers. TCRdb re-derived calls from the immunoSEQ multiplex PCR reads in MiXCR, one entry per CDR3 protein. The table shows about 440,000 distinct CDR3 sequences, with more than 80% occurring only once. The sample was CD8+ T cells from PBMCs. The origin of the receptors is a human donor with multiple sclerosis.

This chain links TRBV27 with TRBJ2-5, with 8 nucleotides matching TRBD2. Unmatched junction bases numbered 7, after V lost 7 bases and J lost 0 bases. Germline V gives CDR1 MNHEY, CDR2 SMNVEV (reference sequence). This CDR3 region has 15 residues. As DNA, the CDR3 is TGTGCCAGCACCACGCGCGGGGGGTACCAAGAGACCCAGTACTTC. This codes for CASTTRGGYQETQYF.

This clonotype was seen a handful of times. The chain employs TRBV27 and TRBJ1-6; D not certain. The CDR3 length is 13 residues. V was shortened by 3 bases and J by 7 bases, with 7 bases between the two germline ends. Germline V lookup: CDR1 MNHEY, CDR2 SMNVEV (reference sequence). CDR3 bases: TGTGCCAGCAGTTTGGGCCGGAATTCACCCCTCCACTTT. This translates into CASSLGRNSPLHF.

J is TRBJ2-3 and V is TRBV20-1, with D possibly matching TRBD2 (6 bases). Germline V gene data show CDR1 as DFQATT and CDR2 as SNEGSKA (reference sequence). This CDR3 has 17 residues. The ends were cut back, 0 bases at V and 4 bases at J, with 20 bases in the middle. The CDR3 coding sequence is TGCAGTGCTAGAGATGGGGGACCGGGGGAGAACGCAGATACGCAGTATTTT. Protein sequence: CSARDGGPGENADTQYF.

The rearrangement uses TRBV4-1 and TRBJ2-5; D not resolved. The CDR3 is 16 amino acids. Germline CDR1 is MGHRA and CDR2 is YSYEKL. Trimming cost V 1 base and J 2 bases, with 14 bases left between them. The CDR3 DNA reads as TGCGCCAGCAGCCAAGCATCGGGCTTTAAACAAGAGACCCAGTACTTC. This codes for CASSQASGFKQETQYF.

The rearrangement links TRBV2 to TRBJ1-1, with no clear D. The germline gives CDR1 SNHLY, CDR2 FYNNEI. The CDR3 totals 12 residues. V was pared by 8 bases and J by 1 base, with 8 bases between. CDR3 in amino acids: CASDVSNTEAFF. CDR3 sequence (DNA): TGTGCCAGCGACGTATCGAACACTGAAGCTTTCTTT. Full variable domain (rest looked up from reference TRBV2 and TRBJ1-1): EPEVTQTPSHQVTQMGQEVILRCVPISNHLYFYWYRQILGQKVEFLVSFYNNEISEKSEIFDDQFSVERPDGSNFTLKIRSTKLEDSAMYFCASDVSNTEAFFGQGTRLTVV.

The chain employs TRBV19 and TRBJ2-1; TRBD2 matches at 8 bases. The CDR3 covers 12 residues. Trimming cost V 6 bases and J 12 bases; bases outside gene matches: 7. Germline CDR1 reads LNHDA; CDR2 reads SQIVND (reference sequence). CDR3 sequence reads: CASSGGGPGQFF. The DNA of the CDR3 is TGTGCCAGTAGCGGGGGGGGCCCCGGGCAGTTCTTC. The variable domain in full, with the rest retrieved from reference TRBV19 and TRBJ2-1, is DGGITQSPKYLFRKEGQNVTLSCEQNLNHDAMYWYRQDPGQGLRLIYYSQIVNDFQKGDIAEGYSVSREKKESFPLTVTSAQKNPTAFYLCASSGGGPGQFFGPGTRLTVL.

In this sample, this clonotype turned up once. The chain couples TRBV20-1 to TRBJ2-1; D could derive from TRBD1 or TRBD2 (5 bases each). Germline CDR1 DFQATT, CDR2 SNEGSKA (reference sequence). Trimming cost V 1 base and J 8 bases, with 18 bases left between them. The length of the CDR3 is 15 residues. For the CDR3, the DNA is TGCAGTGCTAGAGTCGCCCCACTAGGGGACCATGAGCAGTTCTTC. Translating gives CSARVAPLGDHEQFF.

This sequence joins TRBV19 and TRBJ2-1; D not certain. The V and J ends lost 0 bases and 0 bases respectively, with 6 bases between them. Germline lookup yields CDR1 LNHDA and CDR2 SQIVND (reference sequence). There are 15 residues in the CDR3. For the CDR3, the DNA is TGTGCCAGTAGTATAGAGTGGAGCTCCTACAATGAGCAGTTCTTC. Amino acid sequence: CASSIEWSSYNEQFF.

The chain employs TRBV6-2 or TRBV6-3 and TRBJ1-2; unclear D gene. CDR1 is MNHEY, CDR2 SVGEGT, per germline. The CDR3 spans 16 residues. Trimming pared 5 bases from V and 5 bases from J, leaving 21 bases between. This CDR3 reads CASSKPLEVPGYGYTF. CDR3 DNA sequence: TGTGCCAGCAGTAAGCCTCTCGAGGTTCCAGGTTATGGCTACACCTTC.

The chain combines TRBV18 with TRBJ1-1, with 7 nucleotides matching TRBD1. With 5 bases clipped from V and 1 base from J, the junction kept 13 bases outside the gene matches. Germline loops: CDR1 KGHSH, CDR2 LQKENI. The CDR3 consists of 17 residues. In nucleotides, the CDR3 is TGTGCCAGCTCATATGACAGGGATGGGGGCTGGAACACTGAAGCTTTCTTT. Encoded protein: CASSYDRDGGWNTEAFF.

This chain connects TRBV5-1 to TRBJ1-2; D might be TRBD1 (5 bases). The V gene's germline CDR1 is SGHRS and CDR2 YFSETQ. The CDR3 is 14 amino acids. Trimming took 4 bases from V and 1 from J, leaving 11 bases between them. Written as DNA, the CDR3 is TGCGCCAGCAGCGGGAGGGGAATTAACTATGGCTACACCTTC. It is translated as CASSGRGINYGYTF.

This clonotype came up once. The chain links TRBV30 to TRBJ1-1, with 8 bases identical to TRBD1. V dropped 0 bases and J dropped 3; count of bases not matched to a gene: 6. This CDR3 has 15 amino acids. Germline V lookup: CDR1 GTSNPN, CDR2 SVGIG (reference sequence). CDR3 amino acids: CAWSVQQGVHTEAFF. In DNA, the CDR3 is TGTGCCTGGAGTGTACAACAGGGGGTACACACTGAAGCTTTCTTT.

The chain employs TRBV4-1 and TRBJ2-7, with 8 bases that match TRBD1. In germline, CDR1 is MGHRA, CDR2 YSYEKL. J gave up 0 bases and V 4 bases, and 5 bases lay outside the gene matches. The CDR3 runs 15 residues. The CDR3 protein is CASSLWTGNSYEQYF. As DNA, the CDR3 is TGCGCCAGCAGCCTTTGGACAGGGAACTCCTACGAGCAGTACTTC.

The chain is built from TRBV5-4 and TRBJ2-3; 14 positions agree with TRBD2. Germline values: CDR1 SGHNT, CDR2 YYREEE (reference sequence). V dropped 4 bases and J dropped 4; count of bases not matched to a gene: 8. The CDR3 contains 17 residues. The CDR3 bases are TGTGCCAGCAGCCGATGGACTAGCGGGGGGAGCGCAGATACGCAGTATTTT. It codes for CASSRWTSGGSADTQYF.

Concerning this clonotype: The DNA is omitted, as the CDR3 cannot be located on it reliably, and the CDR3 follows TCRdb's listing. The rearrangement uses TRBV27 and TRBJ1-4. Germline CDR1 is MNHEY and CDR2 is SMNVEV (reference sequence). The CDR3 is 14 residues long, counting both termini. The chain's CDR3 is CASRLPGNNENCFF.

The chain recombines TRBV4-2 with TRBJ1-4; D gene ambiguous. The CDR3 runs to 14 residues. Trimming stripped 0 bases from V and 8 bases from J, with 10 bases between. Per germline, CDR1 LGHNA and CDR2 YNFKEQ. CDR3 nucleotide sequence: TGTGCCAGCAGCCAAGAGGCGGGTGGCGAAAAACTGTTTTTT. It codes for CASSQEAGGEKLFF.

The rearrangement joins TRBV29-1 to TRBJ1-1; D gene ambiguous. V shed 3 bases and J shed 0 bases, with 14 bases lying between them. The CDR3 consists of 15 residues. Germline V lookup: CDR1 SQVTM, CDR2 ANQGSEA. CDR3 DNA: TGCAGCGTTGATGCGGACGGACTAATGAACACTGAAGCTTTCTTT. Its translation is CSVDADGLMNTEAFF. Full variable domain (rest looked up from reference TRBV29-1 and TRBJ1-1): SAVISQKPSRDICQRGTSLTIQCQVDSQVTMMFWYRQQPGQSLTLIATANQGSEATYESGFVIDKFPISRPNLTFSTLTVSNMSPEDSSIYLCSVDADGLMNTEAFFGQGTRLTVV.

The table lists this clonotype with a few counts. The chain recombines TRBV28 with TRBJ2-7, with D tentatively TRBD2 (6 bases). Between the trimmed V and J ends, which lost 5 bases and 5 bases, there was a span of 16 bases. The CDR3 consists of 14 residues. The germline V gene encodes CDR1 MDHEN and CDR2 SYDVKM. This CDR3 reads CASSPRGGTHEQYF. Written as DNA, the CDR3 is TGTGCCAGCAGTCCCCGAGGCGGGACCCACGAGCAGTACTTC.

The chain combines TRBV12-3 or TRBV12-4 with TRBJ2-7; D gene unclear. The CDR3 runs to 12 residues. The V end was cut by 1 base, the J end by 5 bases, with 6 bases between. The CDR3 is CASSLVSHEQYF. The CDR3 DNA follows: TGTGCCAGCAGTTTAGTCAGCCACGAGCAGTACTTC.

This chain uses TRBV18 with TRBJ1-5; the D is unclear. V lost 4 bases, J lost 5 bases, and 18 bases lay in between. CDR1 is KGHSH and CDR2 is LQKENI in the germline V gene. The CDR3 runs to 16 residues. Here the CDR3 DNA reads TGTGCCAGCTCACAAGCGTCGTCGAGGAAGGATCAGCCCCAGCATTTT. The encoded protein is CASSQASSRKDQPQHF.

CDR3 sequence: CASSFDTGGNIQYF. The CDR3 region has the DNA TGTGCCAGCAGTTTTGATACGGGAGGAAACATTCAGTACTTC. The chain uses TRBV27 and TRBJ2-4; 7 nucleotides align to TRBD2. The CDR3 consists of 14 residues. With 3 bases clipped from V and 6 bases from J, the junction kept 5 bases outside the gene matches. Germline V CDR1 and CDR2: MNHEY, SMNVEV (reference sequence).

This clonotype was seen just once. The rearrangement uses TRBV9 and TRBJ1-2; 9 nucleotides match TRBD1. V gave up 0 bases and J gave up 6 bases; unmatched junction bases: 6. This CDR3 spans 15 amino acids. CDR1 and CDR2 from the germline V gene are SGDLS and YYNGEE. CDR3 DNA sequence: TGTGCCAGCAGCGTAGCGGGACAGGGATTGGATGGCTACACCTTC. It specifies CASSVAGQGLDGYTF.

This rearrangement joins TRBV27 to TRBJ1-1; 7 bases map to TRBD1. Germline loops: CDR1 MNHEY, CDR2 SMNVEV (reference sequence). The CDR3 spans 15 residues. The junction had 8 bases not matched to a gene; V was cut back by 4 bases and J by 3 bases. CDR3 sequence (DNA): TGTGCCAGCAGTTATACCGGGACAGTCTACACTGAAGCTTTCTTT. This codes for CASSYTGTVYTEAFF.

J is TRBJ1-1 and V is TRBV7-9; D is ambiguous. V gave up 1 base and J gave up 6 bases, with 9 bases separating them. The CDR3 is made up of 13 amino acids. Germline V gives CDR1 SEHNR, CDR2 FQNEAQ (reference sequence). The CDR3 loop is CASSLGGISEAFF. DNA for the CDR3: TGTGCCAGCAGCTTAGGTGGAATATCTGAAGCTTTCTTT. Full variable domain (rest looked up from reference TRBV7-9 and TRBJ1-1): DTGVSQNPRHKITKRGQNVTFRCDPISEHNRLYWYRQTLGQGPEFLTYFQNEAQLEKSRLLSDRFSAERPKGSFSTLEIQRTEQGDSAMYLCASSLGGISEAFFGQGTRLTVV.

The V gene is TRBV4-1, the J gene TRBJ1-2, with D possibly being TRBD1 (6 bases). The CDR3 loop spans 16 amino acids. The germline gives CDR1 MGHRA, CDR2 YSYEKL. V shed 0 bases and J shed 4 bases, with 15 bases lying between them. The CDR3 bases are TGCGCCAGCAGCCAAGACGCGGGACACTCGCTCTATGGCTACACCTTC. Translated, it gives CASSQDAGHSLYGYTF.

On this clonotype itself: One end of the junction varies from germline; a read error may be responsible. V is TRBV7-8 and J is TRBJ1-4; D is uncertain. This CDR3 spans 12 amino acids. Germline CDR1 is SGHVS and CDR2 is FQNEAQ. CDR3 sequence: CTSSFTLEKLFF. DNA of the CDR3: TGTACCAGCAGCTTCACCCTTGAAAAACTGTTTTTT.

The rearrangement uses TRBV4-1 and TRBJ1-2; D is uncertain. CDR3 size: 12 residues. The germline V gene encodes CDR1 MGHRA and CDR2 YSYEKL. V lost 1 base and J 7 bases, leaving 7 bases between the germline ends. The CDR3 region has the DNA TGCGCCAGCAGCCAAGCGGAAATTGGCTACACCTTC. It yields the protein CASSQAEIGYTF.

This clonotype was detected a few times. The chain couples TRBV7-2 to TRBJ1-6; no definite D call. The CDR3 extends over 15 amino acids. V lost 2 bases and J 9 bases, leaving 14 bases between the germline ends. Germline lookup yields CDR1 SGHTA and CDR2 FQGNSA. The CDR3 DNA reads TGTGCCAGCAGCTTAAGTCCAAGCACAGTTTCACCCCTCCACTTT. It encodes CASSLSPSTVSPLHF.

V is TRBV20-1 and J is TRBJ2-7; 7 bases align to TRBD1. This CDR3 region has 13 residues. With V trimmed by 4 bases and J by 0 bases, 3 bases remained unmatched. Per germline, CDR1 DFQATT and CDR2 SNEGSKA (reference sequence). The CDR3 here is CSANTGVSYEQYF. CDR3 nucleotide sequence: TGCAGTGCTAATACAGGGGTCTCCTACGAGCAGTACTTC.

This chain connects TRBV10-3 to TRBJ2-7, with a tentative D call TRBD2 (6 bases). The CDR3 totals 13 residues. V shed 4 bases and J shed 3 bases, with 10 bases lying between them. In germline, CDR1 is ENHRY, CDR2 SYGVKD. CDR3 sequence reads: CAISGSSDYEQYF. The CDR3 DNA sequence: TGTGCCATCAGTGGATCTAGCGACTACGAGCAGTACTTC.